This TCR beta chain was captured by sequencing in a study of OX40 agonist ivuxolimab in advanced cancers. For the study at large: Dose-escalation patients' cancers were hepatocellular carcinoma, melanoma, renal cell or head and neck cancer. Those enrolled were approximately 83% male, with a mean age of about 66 years and ages from about 20 to 85. Regarding the study as a whole: Antigens targeted by the expanded peripheral T cells were not determined.

This clone was detected only once. The target antigen is unknown. Germline lookup yields CDR1 MDHEN and CDR2 SYDVKM. This CDR3 region has 13 residues. Trimming removed 1 base at V and 4 bases at J, with 8 bases between. The data were produced by immunoSEQ multiplex PCR, yet TCRdb's version contains in-frame clones alone and is incomplete. The repertoire holds about 31,000 clones, with roughly nine tenths as singletons. V is TRBV28 and J is TRBJ2-7; unclear D gene. The clonotype originates from an adult with an advanced solid tumor such as melanoma, head and neck, liver or kidney cancer. Sequencing used CD4+ or CD8+ T cells sorted from blood, obtained in a trial of the OX40 agonist ivuxolimab. The CDR3 is CASSLFGRYEQYF. The CDR3 nucleotides are TGTGCCAGCAGTTTATTTGGGCGATACGAGCAGTACTTC. The full variable domain, completed using reference TRBV28 and TRBJ2-7, is DVKVTQSSRYLVKRTGEKVFLECVQDMDHENMFWYRQDPGLGLRLIYFSYDVKMKEKGDIPEGYSVSREKKERFSLILESASTNQTSMYLCASSLFGRYEQYFGPGTRLTVT.